The 16 T cell receptor beta chains given below trace back to one sample, sequenced in a study of cytomegalovirus exposure and HLA in healthy donors (dated by TCRdb to about 2017). Library preparation used the immunoSEQ multiplex PCR assay. For the multiplex PCR, a mixture combining 60 forward primers for TCR Vbeta segments and 13 reverse primers for TCR Jbeta segments was used. TCRdb took this table from immuneACCESS and kept in-frame rearrangements with V and J called. Such tables lack part of the clones; where checked against another copy, unresolved V genes explain under half of the gap, and the rest is unexplained. The sample table holds some 110,000 clones. The ten largest clones capture 3% to 4.5% of the sample. The sequencing sample was made of PBMCs. The receptors here all came from a young man in good health and CMV-seronegative.

Details on this clone: The same CDR3 can be traced to other DNA sequences in this sample. The chain recombines TRBV19 with TRBJ1-2; no definite D call. Trimming pared 5 bases from V and 1 base from J, leaving 2 bases between. The CDR3 is made up of 11 amino acids. Germline V CDR1 and CDR2: LNHDA, SQIVND (reference sequence). The CDR3 here is CASSLNYGYTF. As DNA, the CDR3 is TGTGCCAGTAGTCTTAACTATGGCTACACCTTC.

V is TRBV19 and J is TRBJ2-5, with a possible D match to TRBD2 (5 bases). The CDR3 runs to 13 residues. V was shortened by 6 bases and J by 5 bases, with 13 bases between the two germline ends. Germline assignment: CDR1 LNHDA and CDR2 SQIVND (reference sequence). This CDR3 reads CASRRRTVETQYF. DNA for the CDR3: TGTGCCAGTAGGCGGAGGACCGTCGAGACCCAGTACTTC.

Comments on this clone: This CDR3 is also generated by other DNA sequences in the sample. V gene TRBV5-1 combines with J gene TRBJ1-1; D gene ambiguous. The V gene lost 0 bases and the J gene lost 0 bases, with 9 bases spanning the gap. The CDR3 spans 15 residues. Looked up from germline, CDR1 is SGHRS and CDR2 is YFSETQ. The CDR3 coding sequence is TGCGCCAGCAGCTTGGCCGGACTATTGAACACTGAAGCTTTCTTT. This codes for CASSLAGLLNTEAFF. Together with reference TRBV5-1 and TRBJ1-1, the CDR3 gives the full variable domain: KAGVTQTPRYLIKTRGQQVTLSCSPISGHRSVSWYQQTPGQGLQFLFEYFSETQRNKGNFPGRFSGRQFSNSRSEMNVSTLELGDSALYLCASSLAGLLNTEAFFGQGTRLTVV.

V and J are TRBV4-1 and TRBJ2-7; D is unresolved. Deletions cut 1 base from V and 3 bases from J, with 10 bases between. Germline V gene lookup returns CDR1 MGHRA and CDR2 YSYEKL. There are 14 residues in the CDR3. CDR3 protein: CASSQVAGSYEQYF. In nucleotides, the CDR3 is TGCGCCAGCAGCCAAGTGGCAGGAAGCTACGAGCAGTACTTC.

The chain recombines TRBV6-1 with TRBJ2-1; possible D gene TRBD2, 7 bases. V shed 2 bases and J shed 5 bases, with 16 bases lying between them. Germline V lookup: CDR1 MNHNS, CDR2 SASEGT. The CDR3 is made up of 16 amino acids. CDR3 nucleotide sequence: TGTGCCAGCAGTGAATGGTGGGGGGGCAACGACAATGAGCAGTTCTTC. Translated: CASSEWWGGNDNEQFF.

Notes on this clone: In the same sample, other DNA sequences code for this CDR3. The CDR3 spells CASSFGQGFASGNTIYF. CDR3 sequence (DNA): TGTGCCAGCAGCTTTGGGCAGGGCTTTGCCTCTGGAAACACCATATATTTT. The chain joins TRBV7-8 to TRBJ1-3; maybe TRBD1 (5 bases). CDR3 length: 17 residues. Between the trimmed V and J ends, which lost 3 bases and 0 bases, there was a span of 15 bases. Germline assignment: CDR1 SGHVS and CDR2 FQNEAQ.

This chain connects TRBV2 to TRBJ2-7, with D tentatively TRBD1 (6 bases). The CDR3 consists of 12 residues. Germline CDR1 SNHLY, CDR2 FYNNEI. The germline V and J ends were trimmed by 7 bases and 2 bases, with 9 bases remaining between them. The CDR3 sequence is CASKRTAYEQYF. CDR3 DNA sequence: TGTGCCAGCAAACGGACAGCCTACGAGCAGTACTTC. Full variable domain (rest looked up from reference TRBV2 and TRBJ2-7): EPEVTQTPSHQVTQMGQEVILRCVPISNHLYFYWYRQILGQKVEFLVSFYNNEISEKSEIFDDQFSVERPDGSNFTLKIRSTKLEDSAMYFCASKRTAYEQYFGPGTRLTVT.

The gene calls are TRBV6-1 and TRBJ2-1, with D possibly matching TRBD1 (6 bases). The CDR3 length is 14 residues. Germline CDR1 and CDR2: MNHNS and SASEGT. Trimming took off 7 bases at V and 5 bases at J, with 15 bases between the two ends. The CDR3 nucleotides read TGTGCCAGCATGGGGGCTACCTACAACAATGAGCAGTTCTTC. The encoded protein is CASMGATYNNEQFF.

The genes are TRBV19 and TRBJ2-6, with a tentative D call TRBD1 (5 bases). CDR1 is LNHDA and CDR2 is SQIVND in the germline V gene (reference sequence). This CDR3 is 14 amino acids long. The V gene lost 6 bases and the J gene lost 4 bases, with 10 bases spanning the gap. The CDR3 loop is CASRQGSGANVLTF. CDR3 nucleotide sequence: TGTGCCAGTAGGCAGGGATCAGGGGCCAACGTCCTGACTTTC.

The rearrangement joins TRBV6-5 to TRBJ2-3; 14 bases fit TRBD2. Per the germline V gene, CDR1 is MNHEY and CDR2 is SVGAGI. The CDR3 runs to 16 residues. V dropped 4 bases and J dropped 1; count of bases not matched to a gene: 1. The CDR3 sequence is CASSWTSGGRTDTQYF. DNA of the CDR3: TGTGCCAGCAGTTGGACTAGCGGGGGGCGCACAGATACGCAGTATTTT.

The rearrangement uses TRBV6-5 and TRBJ2-5; 8 nucleotides line up with TRBD1. This CDR3 contains 13 residues. V was clipped by 5 bases and J by 7 bases; unmatched bases: 6. Germline V gene data show CDR1 as MNHEY and CDR2 as SVGAGI. The CDR3 region is CASSTRTGMTQYF. As DNA, the CDR3 is TGTGCCAGCAGTACCCGGACAGGGATGACCCAGTACTTC.

The gene calls are TRBV5-1 and TRBJ1-6; maybe TRBD1 (5 bases). CDR1 is SGHRS and CDR2 is YFSETQ in the germline V gene. Between the trimmed V and J ends, which lost 0 bases and 9 bases, there was a span of 16 bases. The CDR3 contains 16 residues. In DNA form, the CDR3 reads TGCGCCAGCAGCTTGGCCGGTAACAGGTTTGGTTCACCCCTCCACTTT. Protein: CASSLAGNRFGSPLHF.

The V call is TRBV6-5, the J call TRBJ2-1; 10 positions match TRBD2. Germline lookup yields CDR1 MNHEY and CDR2 SVGAGI. The CDR3 has 16 residues. Unmatched junction bases numbered 10, after V lost 1 base and J lost 10 bases. The CDR3, as DNA: TGTGCCAGCAGTTACTGGGATAGCGGGGGGTCAGAGGAGCAGTTCTTC. Translation gives CASSYWDSGGSEEQFF.

The J gene is TRBJ2-7, the V gene TRBV7-9; the match to TRBD2 covers 10 bases. The CDR3 is 16 amino acids. J was trimmed by 7 bases and V by 2 bases; bases with no gene match: 11. CDR1 is SEHNR, CDR2 FQNEAQ, per germline (reference sequence). CDR3 DNA: TGTGCCAGCAGCTTAAGGGCTAGCGGGGGCCTCTGGGAGCAGTACTTC. Its translation is CASSLRASGGLWEQYF.

The chain uses TRBV27 and TRBJ2-5; D may be TRBD2 (6 bases). CDR3 length: 16 amino acids. CDR1 and CDR2 from the germline V gene are MNHEY and SMNVEV (reference sequence). V dropped 2 bases and J dropped 4 bases, with 17 bases sitting between them. In DNA form, the CDR3 reads TGTGCCAGCAGTTTAACGGTCTCAAAGGGAGGAGAGACCCAGTACTTC. Its protein product is CASSLTVSKGGETQYF.

This chain joins TRBV7-9 and TRBJ1-2; 7 bases fit TRBD1. The CDR3 runs 16 residues. Germline trimming cut 5 bases from V and 2 bases from J; bases unmatched to any gene: 11. CDR1 is SEHNR and CDR2 is FQNEAQ in the germline V gene (reference sequence). The chain's CDR3 is CASSRGTVYFNYGYTF. The CDR3 DNA reads TGTGCCAGCAGCCGAGGGACAGTTTATTTCAACTATGGCTACACCTTC.